This entry lists 4 T cell receptor beta chains sequenced from one sample in a study of graft-versus-host responses after intestinal transplantation. Assay: immunoSEQ multiplex PCR; the TCRdb copy retains only in-frame clones and omits some. Of about 70,000 clones in the sample, less than 95% are singletons; the top ten hold about 1.3%. Their target antigens are unknown. The sample was unstimulated CD8+ T cells sorted from spleen or lymph node cells, taken before intestinal transplant. The source of these receptors is a human donor who received an intestinal transplant.

The table lists this clone with a count of one. The chain recombines TRBV13 with TRBJ2-1; 9 bases line up with TRBD1. CDR3 size: 15 residues. Germline values: CDR1 PRHDT, CDR2 FYEKMQ (reference sequence). V dropped 5 bases and J dropped 6; count of bases not matched to a gene: 8. In nucleotides, the CDR3 is TGTGCCAGCAGCAACCCCGGGACAGGGAGCAATGAGCAGTTCTTC. Its translation is CASSNPGTGSNEQFF.

The chain is built from TRBV7-9 and TRBJ2-7; D is possibly TRBD2 (5 bases). CDR1 is SEHNR and CDR2 is FQNEAQ in the germline V gene (reference sequence). Trimming shortened V by 0 bases and J by 6 bases, and 6 bases separated the two germline ends. The CDR3 runs 12 residues. CDR3 bases: TGTGCCAGCAGCTTAGCGGCGGGCGAGCAGTACTTC. Its protein is CASSLAAGEQYF.

Concerning this clone itself: It is unclear where the CDR3 begins or ends on the DNA, so no DNA is shown, and the CDR3 is as TCRdb lists it. The rearrangement links TRBV9 to TRBJ1-1; TRBD1 is taken as the D call from the table, unchecked against the DNA. The CDR3 contains 14 residues when both ends are counted. From germline, CDR1 is SGDLS and CDR2 YYNGEE. CDR3: CASSVGTGNTEALF.

The V call is TRBV2, the J call TRBJ2-7; the D gene is possibly TRBD2 (5 bases). There are 15 residues in the CDR3. With 6 bases removed from V and 6 bases from J, the gap between germline ends came to 21 bases. Germline V gene lookup returns CDR1 SNHLY and CDR2 FYNNEI. The CDR3 region is CASRETDPLGSEQYF. The CDR3, as DNA: TGTGCCAGCAGGGAGACGGACCCCCTGGGGAGCGAGCAGTACTTC.